These 27 T cell receptor beta chains were all obtained from the same sample, sequenced in a study of T-cell memory formation after mild COVID-19. In TCRdb, the 5' RACE reads were re-called with MiXCR into one record per CDR3 protein. The sample holds about 500,000 distinct CDR3 sequences; just over 20% are singletons and the top ten take around 13%. Sequencing was done on a sample of PBMCs or a T cell subset sorted from them (not recorded which). These TCRs come from an adult woman who had mild COVID-19 (a few samples of this study predate the infection). Cell type and time point are not known.

The sample holds a few counts of this clonotype. CDR3 residues: CSVETGGRTEAFF. CDR3 coding DNA: TGCAGCGTTGAAACAGGAGGGAGAACTGAAGCTTTCTTT. The chain joins TRBV29-1 to TRBJ1-1; tentatively, D is TRBD1 (5 bases). V lost 2 bases and J lost 5, with 12 bases in between. The CDR3 sequence is 13 residues long. Germline V lookup: CDR1 SQVTM, CDR2 ANQGSEA.

The V gene is TRBV11-2, the J gene TRBJ2-1; D not certain. The V and J ends lost 4 bases and 8 bases respectively, with 15 bases between them. The CDR3 is made up of 14 amino acids. Germline lookup yields CDR1 SGHAT and CDR2 FQNNGV. The CDR3 loop is CASSSRPVGYEQFF. CDR3 nucleotides: TGTGCCAGCAGCTCTCGGCCCGTAGGGTATGAGCAGTTCTTC.

This clonotype was seen a handful of times. The chain recombines TRBV24-1 with TRBJ2-3, with D maybe TRBD2 (7 bases). The CDR3 runs to 16 residues. Germline assignment: CDR1 KGHDR and CDR2 SFDVKD. The germline V and J ends were trimmed by 3 bases and 1 base, with 13 bases remaining between them. This chain's CDR3 is CATSDRGGAGTDTQYF. Written as DNA, the CDR3 is TGTGCCACCAGTGATCGAGGGGGGGCAGGCACAGATACGCAGTATTTT.

The rearrangement joins TRBV7-6 to TRBJ2-3, with 16 nucleotides matching TRBD2. V shed 4 bases, J shed 4 bases, and the junction held 8 bases outside the gene matches. Germline V gene data show CDR1 as SGHVS and CDR2 as FNYEAQ. This CDR3 contains 18 residues. In DNA, the CDR3 is TGTGCCAGCAGCTACGGGACTAGCGGGAGGGCCCGATCAGATACGCAGTATTTT. As protein: CASSYGTSGRARSDTQYF.

The gene calls are TRBV4-3 and TRBJ1-1, with TRBD1 matching 8 bases. The J segment lost 4 bases and the V segment lost 3 bases, leaving 10 bases of the junction unmatched. Per germline, CDR1 LGHNA and CDR2 YSLEER. The CDR3 totals 16 residues. In DNA, the CDR3 is TGCGCCAGCAGCCAGGCGAGCAGGGGGCTCGGCACTGAAGCTTTCTTT. This translates into CASSQASRGLGTEAFF.

This clonotype was observed many times. The V call is TRBV5-1, the J call TRBJ2-1, with D hard to call. The CDR3 totals 11 residues. V lost 0 bases and J 10 bases, leaving 5 bases between the germline ends. From germline, CDR1 is SGHRS and CDR2 YFSETQ. The DNA for the CDR3 is TGCGCCAGCAGCTTGGAGGCCGAGCAGTTCTTC. Its protein is CASSLEAEQFF.

V gene TRBV5-1 combines with J gene TRBJ2-1, with TRBD2 matching 9 bases. This CDR3 region has 15 residues. CDR1 SGHRS and CDR2 YFSETQ come from the germline V gene. V shed 2 bases, J shed 9 bases, and the junction held 9 bases outside the gene matches. CDR3 in amino acids: CASSFGGGVGPEQFF. The CDR3 region has the DNA TGCGCCAGCAGCTTCGGCGGGGGGGTAGGTCCTGAGCAGTTCTTC. Supplemented by reference TRBV5-1 and TRBJ2-1, the full variable domain reads KAGVTQTPRYLIKTRGQQVTLSCSPISGHRSVSWYQQTPGQGLQFLFEYFSETQRNKGNFPGRFSGRQFSNSRSEMNVSTLELGDSALYLCASSFGGGVGPEQFFGPGTRLTVL.

This sequence joins TRBV11-3 and TRBJ2-4; D gene unclear. Germline V gene sequence: CDR1 SGHNT, CDR2 YENEEA. V was shortened by 1 base and J by 2 bases, with 12 bases between the two germline ends. The CDR3 has 16 residues. DNA of the CDR3: TGTGCCAGCAGCTTAGCCCCGACCAATCCCAAAAACATTCAGTACTTC. Protein: CASSLAPTNPKNIQYF.

This clonotype was recorded many times. V usage is TRBV5-1 and J usage is TRBJ2-1; 8 bases fit TRBD1. With V trimmed by 4 bases and J by 8 bases, 14 bases remained unmatched. Germline lookup yields CDR1 SGHRS and CDR2 YFSETQ. This CDR3 has 16 residues. The CDR3 is CASSPGTGGTGYEQFF. CDR3 nucleotides: TGCGCCAGCAGCCCCGGGACAGGAGGGACCGGATATGAGCAGTTCTTC.

The chain joins TRBV12-3 or TRBV12-4 to TRBJ1-1; the D is unclear. V lost 5 bases, J lost 2 bases, and 12 bases lay in between. CDR3 length: 14 residues. The DNA for the CDR3 is TGTGCCAGCAGTCCCGGCCCAGGAAACACTGAAGCTTTCTTT. This sequence encodes CASSPGPGNTEAFF.

V gene TRBV6-5 combines with J gene TRBJ1-2; 9 nucleotides agree with TRBD1. Germline V gene sequence: CDR1 MNHEY, CDR2 SVGAGI. The CDR3 loop spans 16 amino acids. Trimming cost V 6 bases and J 4 bases; bases outside gene matches: 12. As DNA, the CDR3 is TGTGCCAGCAGGAACCCGTCGAGACAGGGGGGCTATGGCTACACCTTC. Its protein is CASRNPSRQGGYGYTF.

This clonotype came up a few times. The rearrangement uses TRBV20-1 and TRBJ2-6; TRBD2 is a possible D gene (5 bases). Germline V lookup: CDR1 DFQATT, CDR2 SNEGSKA (reference sequence). The CDR3 has 15 amino acids. V lost 3 bases and J lost 2, with 11 bases in between. CDR3 bases: TGCAGTGCTAGCCCGGACGGGGCTGGGGCCAACGTCCTGACTTTC. This gives the protein CSASPDGAGANVLTF.

At least ten counts were recorded for this clonotype. The rearrangement joins TRBV7-8 to TRBJ2-1, with TRBD1 matching over 7 bases. This CDR3 has 14 amino acids. V trimming: 5 bases; J trimming: 5 bases; junction bases outside the gene matches: 6. Germline-derived CDR1 and CDR2 are SGHVS and FQNEAQ. The CDR3 DNA reads as TGTGCCAGCAGCGACGGGGACAGCCACAATGAGCAGTTCTTC. Residues: CASSDGDSHNEQFF.

V usage is TRBV7-9 and J usage is TRBJ2-1; TRBD2 might be the D (5 bases). The CDR3 consists of 15 residues. Deletions cut 5 bases from V and 5 bases from J, with 16 bases between. Germline-derived CDR1 and CDR2 are SEHNR and FQNEAQ (reference sequence). The CDR3 loop reads CASSPPGPRDNEQFF. The CDR3 region has the DNA TGTGCCAGCAGCCCGCCGGGCCCGAGGGACAATGAGCAGTTCTTC.

The genes are TRBV7-2 and TRBJ2-5, with 12 positions matching TRBD2. CDR1 is SGHTA, CDR2 FQGNSA, per germline. The CDR3 sequence is 16 residues long. Trimming took 1 base from V and 4 from J; bases not matched to a gene: 4. The CDR3 loop reads CASSLGLAGEGETQYF. The CDR3 region has the DNA TGTGCCAGCAGCTTAGGACTAGCGGGAGAGGGAGAGACCCAGTACTTC.

This clonotype was seen a handful of times. The DNA for the CDR3 is TGTGCCACCGAGGGCCTTTATATAGGAGCTTTCTTT. It specifies CATEGLYIGAFF. The gene calls are TRBV19 and TRBJ1-1; the D is unclear. This CDR3 has 12 residues. Germline-derived CDR1 and CDR2 are LNHDA and SQIVND (reference sequence). V lost 10 bases, J lost 10 bases, and 19 bases lay in between. The complete variable domain, with remaining parts taken from reference TRBV19 and TRBJ1-1, reads DGGITQSPKYLFRKEGQNVTLSCEQNLNHDAMYWYRQDPGQGLRLIYYSQIVNDFQKGDIAEGYSVSREKKESFPLTVTSAQKNPTAFYLCATEGLYIGAFFGQGTRLTVV.

This clonotype was seen only a few times. The chain couples TRBV3-1 to TRBJ2-5; 9 bases are a match to TRBD2. This CDR3 has 15 amino acids. J lost 5 bases, V lost 3 bases, and 7 bases had no gene match. Germline V gene lookup returns CDR1 LGHDT and CDR2 YNNKEL (reference sequence). DNA for the CDR3: TGTGCCAGCAGCCAGGGACTAGCTGGAAGGGAGACCCAGTACTTC. Translating gives CASSQGLAGRETQYF.

This clonotype was counted only a few times. V and J are TRBV20-1 and TRBJ2-2; 7 bases match TRBD1. Germline values: CDR1 DFQATT, CDR2 SNEGSKA (reference sequence). The CDR3 loop spans 12 amino acids. J gave up 4 bases and V 5 bases, and 1 base lay outside the gene matches. The CDR3: CSAQGVTGELFF. Here the CDR3 DNA reads TGCAGTGCTCAGGGGGTCACCGGGGAGCTGTTTTTT.

V gene TRBV10-1 combines with J gene TRBJ2-7; 7 nucleotides agree with TRBD1. CDR1 is WNHNN and CDR2 is SYGVQD in the germline V gene (reference sequence). CDR3 length equals 15 residues. Trimming cost V 6 bases and J 6 bases; bases outside gene matches: 14. The DNA of the CDR3 is TGCGCCAGCAGGATACCCAGGACAGGCTTGGGCGAGCAGTACTTC. This encodes CASRIPRTGLGEQYF.

This clonotype was detected only a few times. The chain combines TRBV4-1 with TRBJ2-7; 8 nucleotides match TRBD1. CDR1 and CDR2 from the germline V gene are MGHRA and YSYEKL. CDR3 length equals 14 residues. J gave up 0 bases and V 6 bases, and 4 bases lay outside the gene matches. The CDR3 loop is CASRFDRGSYEQYF. For the CDR3, the DNA is TGCGCCAGCAGATTTGACAGGGGCTCCTACGAGCAGTACTTC.

The CDR3 region is CASSQFTGTANTEAFF. The CDR3 DNA is TGCGCCAGCAGCCAATTTACCGGGACAGCGAACACTGAAGCTTTCTTT. The V gene is TRBV4-3, the J gene TRBJ1-1, with 7 bases that match TRBD1. CDR1 and CDR2 (germline): LGHNA, YSLEER. The CDR3 totals 16 residues. V was pared by 2 bases and J by 1 base, with 7 bases of the junction left unmatched.

A few counts support this clonotype. This rearrangement joins TRBV4-3 to TRBJ1-1; D uncertain. CDR3 length: 12 amino acids. V lost 3 bases, J lost 7 bases, and 9 bases lay in between. CDR1 is LGHNA and CDR2 is YSLEER in the germline V gene. Here the CDR3 DNA reads TGCGCCAGCAGCCATTTGGAGGGTGAAGCTTTCTTT. Protein product: CASSHLEGEAFF.

This sequence joins TRBV4-2 and TRBJ2-3, with TRBD2 as a possible D gene (6 bases). CDR1 is LGHNA and CDR2 is YNFKEQ in the germline V gene. Trimming stripped 0 bases from V and 1 base from J, with 8 bases between. The CDR3 is made up of 15 amino acids. In DNA, the CDR3 is TGTGCCAGCAGCCAAGATCCTAGCGGCACAGATACGCAGTATTTT. Protein product: CASSQDPSGTDTQYF.

The CDR3 loop is CASKDPAGYGYTF. In nucleotides, the CDR3 is TGTGCCAGCAAGGACCCGGCGGGTTATGGCTACACCTTC. This rearrangement joins TRBV6-4 to TRBJ1-2, with D unclear. The ends were cut back, 7 bases at V and 5 bases at J, with 14 bases in the middle. CDR3 length: 13 residues. Germline V lookup: CDR1 MRHNA, CDR2 SNTAGT.

This clonotype has at least ten counts. This chain connects TRBV5-1 to TRBJ2-7; the D is unclear. V gave up 0 bases and J gave up 0 bases, with 7 bases separating them. This CDR3 is built from 14 residues. The germline V gene encodes CDR1 SGHRS and CDR2 YFSETQ. CDR3 sequence (DNA): TGCGCCAGCAGCTTGGCCGGCTTCTCCTACGAGCAGTACTTC. As protein: CASSLAGFSYEQYF.

This chain uses TRBV7-9 with TRBJ1-2; unclear D gene. Germline CDR1 reads SEHNR; CDR2 reads FQNEAQ (reference sequence). The length of the CDR3 is 13 residues. V was pared by 5 bases and J by 8 bases, with 15 bases between. The CDR3 DNA sequence: TGTGCCAGCAGCCTCCCGCTTGCAGGCGGCTACACCTTC. Translated, it gives CASSLPLAGGYTF.

J is TRBJ2-7 and V is TRBV2; D is perhaps TRBD1 (5 bases). CDR1 is SNHLY and CDR2 is FYNNEI in the germline V gene. V was pared by 2 bases and J by 4 bases, with 15 bases between. This CDR3 has 15 residues. CDR3 bases: TGTGCCAGCAGTGAAAGGCAGGGCGGCAGGTACGAGCAGTACTTC. Protein product: CASSERQGGRYEQYF.